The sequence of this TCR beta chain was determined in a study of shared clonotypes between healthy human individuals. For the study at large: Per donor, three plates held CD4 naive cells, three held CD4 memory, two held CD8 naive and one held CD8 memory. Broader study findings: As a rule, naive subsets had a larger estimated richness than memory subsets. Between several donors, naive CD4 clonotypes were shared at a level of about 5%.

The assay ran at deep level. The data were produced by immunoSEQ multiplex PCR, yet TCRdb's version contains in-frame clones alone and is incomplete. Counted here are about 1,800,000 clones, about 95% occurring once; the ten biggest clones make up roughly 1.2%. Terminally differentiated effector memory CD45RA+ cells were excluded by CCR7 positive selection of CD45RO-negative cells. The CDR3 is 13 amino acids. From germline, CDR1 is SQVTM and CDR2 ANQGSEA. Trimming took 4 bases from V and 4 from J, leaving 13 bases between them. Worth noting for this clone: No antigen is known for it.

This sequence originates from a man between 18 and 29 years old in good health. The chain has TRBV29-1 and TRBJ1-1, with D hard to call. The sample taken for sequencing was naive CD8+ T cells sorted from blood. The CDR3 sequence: CSVVEGGSTEAFF. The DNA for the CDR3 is TGCAGCGTTGTCGAGGGCGGGAGCACTGAAGCTTTCTTT.